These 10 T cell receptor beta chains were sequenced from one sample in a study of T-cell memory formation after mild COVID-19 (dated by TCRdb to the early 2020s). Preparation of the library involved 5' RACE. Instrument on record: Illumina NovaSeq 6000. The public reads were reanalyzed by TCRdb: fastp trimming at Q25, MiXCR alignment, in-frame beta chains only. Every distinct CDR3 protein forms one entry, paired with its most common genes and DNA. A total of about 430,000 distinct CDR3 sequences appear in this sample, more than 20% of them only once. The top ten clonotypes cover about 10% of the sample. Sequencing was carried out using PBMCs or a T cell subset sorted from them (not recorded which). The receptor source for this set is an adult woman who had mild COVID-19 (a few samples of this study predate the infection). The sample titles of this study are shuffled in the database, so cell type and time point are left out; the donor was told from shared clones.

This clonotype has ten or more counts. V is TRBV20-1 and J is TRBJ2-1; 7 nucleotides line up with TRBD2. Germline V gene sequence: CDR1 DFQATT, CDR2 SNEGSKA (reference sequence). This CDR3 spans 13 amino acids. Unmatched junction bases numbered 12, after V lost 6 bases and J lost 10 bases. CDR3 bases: TGCAGTGCATACGGGGGGATCGACATCGAGCAGTTCTTC. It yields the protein CSAYGGIDIEQFF.

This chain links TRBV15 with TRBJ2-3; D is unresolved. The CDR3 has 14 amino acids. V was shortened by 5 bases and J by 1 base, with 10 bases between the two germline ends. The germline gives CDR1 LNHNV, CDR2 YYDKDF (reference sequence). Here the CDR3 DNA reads TGTGCCACCAGCGGATCACGGGGCACAGATACGCAGTATTTT. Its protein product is CATSGSRGTDTQYF.

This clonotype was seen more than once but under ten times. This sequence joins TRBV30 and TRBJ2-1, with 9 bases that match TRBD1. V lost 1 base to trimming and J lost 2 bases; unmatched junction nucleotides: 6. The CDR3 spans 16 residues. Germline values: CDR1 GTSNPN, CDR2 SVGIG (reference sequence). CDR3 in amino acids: CAWSDLNRGPYNEQFF. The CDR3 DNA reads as TGTGCCTGGAGTGACCTCAACAGGGGGCCCTACAATGAGCAGTTCTTC.

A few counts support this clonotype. CDR3 residues: CASSYGGGSYEQYF. The CDR3 coding sequence is TGTGCCAGCAGTTACGGGGGGGGTTCCTACGAGCAGTACTTC. V is TRBV6-5 and J is TRBJ2-7, with 7 bases that match TRBD2. Trimming cost V 2 bases and J 1 base; bases outside gene matches: 2. There are 14 residues in the CDR3. The V gene's germline CDR1 is MNHEY and CDR2 SVGAGI.

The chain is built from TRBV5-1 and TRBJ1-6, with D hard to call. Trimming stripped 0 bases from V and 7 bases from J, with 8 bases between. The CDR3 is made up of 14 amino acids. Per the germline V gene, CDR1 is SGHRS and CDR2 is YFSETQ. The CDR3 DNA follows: TGCGCCAGCAGCTTGGCTACAGCAAATTCACCCCTCCACTTT. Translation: CASSLATANSPLHF.

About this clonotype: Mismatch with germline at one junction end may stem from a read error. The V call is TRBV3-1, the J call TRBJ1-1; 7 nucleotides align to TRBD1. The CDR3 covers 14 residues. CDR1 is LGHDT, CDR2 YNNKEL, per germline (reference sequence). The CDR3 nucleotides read TGTGCCAGCTCCCACAGGGGTGCGAACACTGAAGATTTCTTT. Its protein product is CASSHRGANTEDFF.

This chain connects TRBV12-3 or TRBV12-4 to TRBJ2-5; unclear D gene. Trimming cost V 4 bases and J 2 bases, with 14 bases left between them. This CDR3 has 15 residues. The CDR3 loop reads CASSYRAELQETQYF. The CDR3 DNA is TGTGCCAGCAGTTACCGGGCGGAGCTACAAGAGACCCAGTACTTC.

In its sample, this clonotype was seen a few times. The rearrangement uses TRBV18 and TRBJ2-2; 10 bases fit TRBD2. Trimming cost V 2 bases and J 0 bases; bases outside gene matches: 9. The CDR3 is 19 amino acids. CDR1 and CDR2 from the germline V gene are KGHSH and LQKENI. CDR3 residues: CASSPISGRAIPNTGELFF. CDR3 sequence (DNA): TGTGCCAGCTCACCAATCAGCGGGAGGGCTATTCCGAACACCGGGGAGCTGTTTTTT. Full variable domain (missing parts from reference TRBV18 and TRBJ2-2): NAGVMQNPRHLVRRRGQEARLRCSPMKGHSHVYWYRQLPEEGLKFMVYLQKENIIDESGMPKERFSAEFPKEGPSILRIQQVVRGDSAAYFCASSPISGRAIPNTGELFFGEGSRLTVL.

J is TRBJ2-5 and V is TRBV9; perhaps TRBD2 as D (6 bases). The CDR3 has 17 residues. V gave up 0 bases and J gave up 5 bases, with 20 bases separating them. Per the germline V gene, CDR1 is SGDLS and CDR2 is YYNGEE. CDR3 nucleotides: TGTGCCAGCAGCGTAGCAAGGGACTTAGCGGAAAAGGAGACCCAGTACTTC. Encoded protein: CASSVARDLAEKETQYF.

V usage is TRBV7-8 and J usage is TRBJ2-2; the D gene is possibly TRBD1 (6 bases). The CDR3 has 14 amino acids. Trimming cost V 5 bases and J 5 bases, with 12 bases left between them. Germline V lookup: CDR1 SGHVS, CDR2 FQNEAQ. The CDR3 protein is CASSNRDSTGELFF. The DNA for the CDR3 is TGTGCCAGCAGCAACAGGGATTCGACCGGGGAGCTGTTTTTT.